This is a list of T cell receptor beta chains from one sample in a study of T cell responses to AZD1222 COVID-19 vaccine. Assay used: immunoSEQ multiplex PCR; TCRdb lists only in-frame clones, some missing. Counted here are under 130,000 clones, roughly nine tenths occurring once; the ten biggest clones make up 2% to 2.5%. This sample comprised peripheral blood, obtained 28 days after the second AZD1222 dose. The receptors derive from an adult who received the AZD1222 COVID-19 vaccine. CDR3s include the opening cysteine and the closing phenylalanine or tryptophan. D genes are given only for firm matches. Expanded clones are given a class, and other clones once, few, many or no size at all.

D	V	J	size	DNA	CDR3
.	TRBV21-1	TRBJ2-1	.	TGTGCCAGCAGCAAAGCAGGAGCTCGCGGGAGCACCTACAATGAGCAGTTCTTC	CASSKAGARGSTYNEQFF
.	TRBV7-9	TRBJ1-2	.	TGTGCCAGCAGCTCTAGGGGGGGCGCGGATGGCTACACCTTC	CASSSRGGADGYTF
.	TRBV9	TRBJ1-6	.	TGTGCCAGCAGCTTGGCCACAAACGAAGGCTCACCCCTCCACTTT	CASSLATNEGSPLHF
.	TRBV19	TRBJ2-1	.	TGTGCCAGTAGTATAAGGTTGAGCTCCTACAATGAGCAGTTCTTC	CASSIRLSSYNEQFF
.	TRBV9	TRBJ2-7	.	TGTGCCAGCAGCGTATATGCAGGGGATACCTACGAGCAGTACTTC	CASSVYAGDTYEQYF
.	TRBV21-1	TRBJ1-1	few	TGTGCCAGCGAGAGAGGGAACACTGAAGCTTTCTTT	CASERGNTEAFF
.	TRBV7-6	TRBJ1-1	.	TGTGCCAGCAGCTTTCGGGCGGACAGTGACACTGAAGCTTTCTTT	CASSFRADSDTEAFF
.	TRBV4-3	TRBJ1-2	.	TGCGCCAGCAGCCAAGGGGCCTTGGCAGTCGGTGGCTACACCTTC	CASSQGALAVGGYTF
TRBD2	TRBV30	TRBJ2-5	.	TGTGCCTGGAGTTCTTTCTCTAAGTGGGAGGGCGCCCAGTACTTC	CAWSSFSKWEGAQYF
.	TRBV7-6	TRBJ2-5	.	TGTGCCAGCAGCTTAGAGGGGGGGTTACAAGAGACCCAGTACTTC	CASSLEGGLQETQYF
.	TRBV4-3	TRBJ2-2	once	TGCGCCAGCAGCCAGGCCCTCTCGAACACCGGGGAGCTGTTTTTT	CASSQALSNTGELFF
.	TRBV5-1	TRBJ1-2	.	TGCGCCAGCAGCTTGGCACGGCAGGCGGGGGGCTACACCTTC	CASSLARQAGGYTF
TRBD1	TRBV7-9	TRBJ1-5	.	TGTGCCAGCAGCATAGGACAGGACAATCAGCCCCAGCATTTT	CASSIGQDNQPQHF
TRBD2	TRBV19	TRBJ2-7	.	TGTGCCAGTAGTCTCGGACTAGCGGTTAGCTCCTACGAGCAGTACTTC	CASSLGLAVSSYEQYF
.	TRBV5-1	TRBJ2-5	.	TGCGCCAGCAGTCACGAAACAGGGAGAGGCCAAGAGACCCAGTACTTC	CASSHETGRGQETQYF
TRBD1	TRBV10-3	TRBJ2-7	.	TGTGCCATCAGCCCCGGGACAGGGACGCGGGAGCAGTACTTC	CAISPGTGTREQYF
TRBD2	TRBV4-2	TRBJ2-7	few	TGTGCCAGCAGGGGGACTAGCGGTAATTACGAGCAGTACTTC	CASRGTSGNYEQYF
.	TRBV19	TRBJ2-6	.	TGTGCCAGTAGTATCGCTGGGGCCAACGTCCTGACTTTC	CASSIAGANVLTF
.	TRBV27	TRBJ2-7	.	TGTGCCAGCAGTAACGGGAACGAGCAGTACTTC	CASSNGNEQYF
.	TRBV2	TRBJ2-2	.	TGTGCCAGCAGTACCCGGACCGGCACCGGGGAGCTGTTTTTT	CASSTRTGTGELFF
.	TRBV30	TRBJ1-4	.	TGTGCCTGGAGTGCCTCCCCGACAGTCACTAATGAAAAACTGTTTTTT	CAWSASPTVTNEKLFF
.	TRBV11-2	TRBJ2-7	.	TGTGCCAGCAGCAAAGAAGGGTTCTACGAGCAGTACTTC	CASSKEGFYEQYF
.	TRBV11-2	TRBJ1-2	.	TGTGCCAGCAGCAAAACAGTAGCCCGACAGTACTATGGCTACACCTTC	CASSKTVARQYYGYTF
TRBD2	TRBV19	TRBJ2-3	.	TGTGCCAGTAGTAAAGGACTAGCGGGACCCACAGATACGCAGTATTTT	CASSKGLAGPTDTQYF
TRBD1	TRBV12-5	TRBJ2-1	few	TGTGCTAGTGGTTTGGGTCTCGGGGACAGCTCCTACAATGAGCAGTTCTTC	CASGLGLGDSSYNEQFF
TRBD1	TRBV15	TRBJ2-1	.	TGTGCCACCAGCAGAACCCGGACAGGAGACAATGAGCAGTTCTTC	CATSRTRTGDNEQFF
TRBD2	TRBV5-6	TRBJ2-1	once	TGTGCCAGCAGCTTGACAGGACTAGCGGGAGGAGTAAATGAGCAGTTCTTC	CASSLTGLAGGVNEQFF
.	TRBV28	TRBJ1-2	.	TGTGCCAGCAGTCCCGGGAATTGGGGCTACACCTTC	CASSPGNWGYTF
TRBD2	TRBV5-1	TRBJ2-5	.	TGCGCCAGCAGCTTGGCCTTAGCGGGAGCGGGGGAGACCCAGTACTTC	CASSLALAGAGETQYF
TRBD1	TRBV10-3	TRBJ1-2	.	TGTGCCATCAGTGAACGACAGGGGAACTATGGCTACACCTTC	CAISERQGNYGYTF
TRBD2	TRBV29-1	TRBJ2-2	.	TGCAGCGTTGGAACATCCTTCGACGGGAGGGTTAGGAACGGGGAGCTGTTTTTT	CSVGTSFDGRVRNGELFF
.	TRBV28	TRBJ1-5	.	TGTGCCAGCAGTTTTCGGCAGGGGCCGGGTCAGCCCCAGCATTTT	CASSFRQGPGQPQHF
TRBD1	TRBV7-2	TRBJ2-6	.	TGTGCCAGCAGCCCCCTCCTGGACAGGTCCGGGGCCAACGTCCTGACTTTC	CASSPLLDRSGANVLTF
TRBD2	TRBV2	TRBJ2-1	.	TGTGCCAGCACCTTCCCGGGACTAGCGGCTGGGAGCTCCTACAATGAGCAGTTCTTC	CASTFPGLAAGSSYNEQFF
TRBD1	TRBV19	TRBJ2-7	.	TGTGCCAGTAGTTACAGGACAGGGGCTGTCTACGAGCAGTACTTC	CASSYRTGAVYEQYF
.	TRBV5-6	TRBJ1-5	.	TGTGCCAGCAGCTTAGAAGGGTCCTATAGCAATCAGCCCCAGCATTTT	CASSLEGSYSNQPQHF
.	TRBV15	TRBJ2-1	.	TGTGCCACTATGGACCCAGGGCGAGGCTCCTACAATGAGCAGTTCTTC	CATMDPGRGSYNEQFF
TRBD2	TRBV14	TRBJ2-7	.	TGTGCCAGCAGACATAGCGGGAGAGCAAGCGAGCAGTACTTC	CASRHSGRASEQYF
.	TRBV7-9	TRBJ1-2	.	TGTGCCAGCACCTCCCGGACAGCCTTCTATGGCTACACCTTC	CASTSRTAFYGYTF
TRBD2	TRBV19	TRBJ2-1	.	TGTGCCAGTATGAAAGGACTAGCGGGAGAATTGGGCTACAATGAGCAGTTCTTC	CASMKGLAGELGYNEQFF
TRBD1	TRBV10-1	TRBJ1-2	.	TGCGCCAGCAGTGAGGGGACAGGGGAGTTAAAGGACTATGGCTACACCTTC	CASSEGTGELKDYGYTF
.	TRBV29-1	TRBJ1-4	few	TGCAGCGTCACGATTAAAAGGGAAAAACTGTTTTTT	CSVTIKREKLFF
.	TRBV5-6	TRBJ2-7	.	TGTGCCAGCAGCTTGCTTGGGCAGAACTCCTACGAGCAGTACTTC	CASSLLGQNSYEQYF
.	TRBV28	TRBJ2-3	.	TGTGCCAGCAGTTCCATCACAGATACGCAGTATTTT	CASSSITDTQYF
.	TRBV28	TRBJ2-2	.	TGTGCCAGCAGTACCCCCGACACCGGGGAGCTGTTTTTT	CASSTPDTGELFF
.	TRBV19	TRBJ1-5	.	TGTGCCAGTAGTATAGAAGGGCCCGTAAATCAGCCCCAGCATTTT	CASSIEGPVNQPQHF
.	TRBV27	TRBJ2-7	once	TGTGCCAGCAGCCAGTTTTGGGGCGGGTCGTCCTACGAGCAGTACTTC	CASSQFWGGSSYEQYF
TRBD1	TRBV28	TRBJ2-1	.	TGTGCCAGCAGTTTCTCCACAGGGGGCTACGACAATGAGCAGTTCTTC	CASSFSTGGYDNEQFF
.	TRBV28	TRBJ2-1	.	TGTGCCAGCAGTTTATTCCAGGGAGGTACCTACAATGAGCAGTTCTTC	CASSLFQGGTYNEQFF
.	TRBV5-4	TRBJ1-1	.	TGTGCCAGCAGCTTGGCGCGCGCTGAAGCTTTCTTT	CASSLARAEAFF
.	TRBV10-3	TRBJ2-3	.	TGTGCCATCAGTGAACTAACTGGACGATATAGCACAGATACGCAGTATTTT	CAISELTGRYSTDTQYF
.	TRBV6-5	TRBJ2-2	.	TGTGCCAGCAGGGGACAATCCGGGGAGCTGTTTTTT	CASRGQSGELFF
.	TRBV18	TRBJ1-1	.	TGTGCCAGCTCACCCCGCGGGGGGTCGAACACTGAAGCTTTCTTT	CASSPRGGSNTEAFF